This T cell receptor (beta chain) was captured by sequencing in a study of control samples from healthy donors and cancer patients. Sequencing used immunoSEQ multiplex PCR; TCRdb keeps in-frame clones, though not all of them. Seen here are 45,000 to 55,000 clones, 85% to 95% observed once, and the top ten hold 2.4%. This CDR3 contains 13 residues. V shed 5 bases and J 4 bases; nucleotides not matched to a gene: 1. In germline, CDR1 is SEHNR, CDR2 FQNEAQ (reference sequence). The clonotype comes from a young man in good health. The chain recombines TRBV7-9 with TRBJ2-2; 7 bases map to TRBD2. The material sequenced was blood. CDR3 residues: CASSQRGTGELFF. CDR3 coding DNA: TGTGCCAGCAGCCAGCGGGGCACCGGGGAGCTGTTTTTT.